A selection of T cell receptor beta chains follows, all from one sample in a study of regulatory T cells in long-lasting Graves disease. A single record per CDR3 protein comes from TCRdb applying MiXCR to the multiplex PCR reads. The sample lists about 460,000 distinct CDR3 sequences, less than 25% occurring once. Sample: peripheral blood mononuclear cells (PBMCs), taken when the disease was refractory, from a patient treated with antithyroid drugs. The receptors were sampled from a female donor with Graves disease. Both conserved end residues are part of each CDR3. Each record gives: V gene, clone size, D gene, J gene, CDR3 DNA, CDR3 protein. A D gene is named only where the DNA matches it firmly. The size field is filled for only some rows; it gives once, few, many or a size class.

TRBV28	many	-	TRBJ1-6	TGTGCCAGCAGTTTTGTTGGCGGGCCTAATTCACCCCTCCACTTT	CASSFVGGPNSPLHF
TRBV7-8	-	TRBD1	TRBJ2-2	TGTGCCAGCAGCTTTGGGACAGTGGGGACCGGGGAGCTGTTTTTT	CASSFGTVGTGELFF
TRBV12-3/TRBV12-4	many	-	TRBJ1-2	TGTGCCAGCAGTTTTAAGGGCTACGGTGGCTACACCTTC	CASSFKGYGGYTF
TRBV29-1	-	-	TRBJ2-1	TGCAGCGTTGGGGTTGAATCTGAGCAGTTCTTC	CSVGVESEQFF
TRBV24-1	-	-	TRBJ1-5	TGTGCCACCAGTGACCAGGGACGGGTCTTCAATCAGCCCCAGCATTTT	CATSDQGRVFNQPQHF
TRBV20-1	-	TRBD1	TRBJ2-7	TGCAGTGCTAGGGGGGACAGGCGCTACGAACAGTACTTC	CSARGDRRYEQYF
TRBV6-1	-	-	TRBJ2-7	TGTGCCTCACGAGACAGGCCCCACGAGCAGTACTTC	CASRDRPHEQYF
TRBV7-2	few	-	TRBJ2-2	TGTGCCAGCAGCCTCAGACAGTACACCGGGGAGCTGTTTTTT	CASSLRQYTGELFF
TRBV19	once	-	TRBJ1-6	TGTGCCAGTAGCCGGGGGCCTTCGTTGTCACCCCTCCACTTT	CASSRGPSLSPLHF
TRBV19	many	TRBD1	TRBJ1-6	TGTGCCACATCCTGGACAGGGGAAGACTCACCCCTCCACTTT	CATSWTGEDSPLHF
TRBV12-3/TRBV12-4	many	TRBD1	TRBJ1-2	TGTGCCAGCAGCGGACAGGGCTACTATGGCTACACCTTC	CASSGQGYYGYTF
TRBV7-2	many	-	TRBJ1-6	TGTGCCAGCAGCTCGACGGCCTGGGATTCACCCCTCCACTTT	CASSSTAWDSPLHF
TRBV6-5	many	TRBD1	TRBJ1-4	TGTGCCAGCAGTTCAACAGGGGGCGAGGGTGAAAAACTGTTTTTT	CASSSTGGEGEKLFF
TRBV7-2	many	-	TRBJ1-5	TGTGCCAGCAGCTTAGTAGGAGGGGACCGTCAGCCCCAGCATTTT	CASSLVGGDRQPQHF
TRBV7-9	-	-	TRBJ2-1	TGTGCCAGCAGCGGTAGTGAGCAGTTCTTC	CASSGSEQFF
TRBV6-1	many	TRBD1	TRBJ2-7	TGTGCCAGCGCCGTACAGGGGGCCTACGAGCAGTACTTC	CASAVQGAYEQYF
TRBV7-2	-	TRBD2	TRBJ2-5	TGTGCCAGCAGCCCAGCTAGCGGGGGCCCGCTGGGAGAGGCCCAGTACTTC	CASSPASGGPLGEAQYF
TRBV28	many	-	TRBJ1-2	TGTGCCAGTACCCTCGGGGGCGTAGGATCGAACTATGGCTACACCTTC	CASTLGGVGSNYGYTF
TRBV28	many	-	TRBJ1-1	TGTGCCAGCAGTCCTCACTTACTAACTTTTGCTTTCTTT	CASSPHLLTFAFF
TRBV7-3	many	TRBD1	TRBJ1-6	TGTGCCAGCAGCTTGGGGACAGCGAATTCACCCCTCCACTTT	CASSLGTANSPLHF
TRBV20-1	many	-	TRBJ1-2	TGCAGTGCTATTAAAAGGCACAACTATGGCTACACCTTC	CSAIKRHNYGYTF
TRBV7-2	-	-	TRBJ2-2	TGTGCCAGCAGCCCCCCCCCGGGACGGTTCGCGAACACCGGGGAGCTGTTTTTC	CASSPPPGRFANTGELFF
TRBV5-6	-	-	TRBJ2-7	TGTGCCAGCAGCGGGGGGGCAGGAAGCTCCTACGAGCAGTACTTC	CASSGGAGSSYEQYF
TRBV28	many	-	TRBJ1-1	TGTGCCAGCGGGACGATAAATTCCGAAGCTTTCTTT	CASGTINSEAFF
TRBV24-1	many	-	TRBJ1-6	TGTGCCACCCGACTGACCTCTAATTCACCCCTCCACTTT	CATRLTSNSPLHF
TRBV24-1	few	-	TRBJ1-5	TGTGCCACCAGTGATCACCCACTGGGAACCGCCGAAGGCCAGCCCCAGCATTTT	CATSDHPLGTAEGQPQHF
TRBV6-1	few	-	TRBJ1-2	TGTGCCAGCAGCCCCGAGGGCACAGCCAACTATGGCTACACCTTC	CASSPEGTANYGYTF
TRBV12-5	many	-	TRBJ1-2	TGTGCTAGTGGTTTGGTAGTAGGCTCCGTATTGGGCTACACCTTC	CASGLVVGSVLGYTF
TRBV19	few	-	TRBJ1-5	TGTGCCAGTAGTGGAATGGGGTCCAATAGCAATCAGCCCCAGCATTTT	CASSGMGSNSNQPQHF
TRBV12-3/TRBV12-4	many	TRBD1	TRBJ1-4	TGTGCCAGCAGTCCGACAGGGGGCGTAAATGAAAAACTGTTTTTT	CASSPTGGVNEKLFF
TRBV28	few	TRBD1	TRBJ1-3	TGTGCCAGCAGTTTTAGTTGGGACAGAAGAGTTGGAAACACCATATATTTT	CASSFSWDRRVGNTIYF
TRBV11-3	few	TRBD2	TRBJ2-7	TGTGCCAGCACCTCAGAGCGGGGGATCACCTACGAGCAGTACTTC	CASTSERGITYEQYF
TRBV2	-	-	TRBJ1-5	TGTGCCAGCAGTGACGGAGGGCCGGGCAATCAGCCCCAGCATTTT	CASSDGGPGNQPQHF
TRBV7-9	many	-	TRBJ1-4	TGTGCCAGCAGCTCGCGATCAACTAATGAAAAACTGTTTTTT	CASSSRSTNEKLFF
TRBV6-1	many	-	TRBJ1-2	TGTGCCAGCAGTCCACAAAACTATGGCTACACCTTC	CASSPQNYGYTF
TRBV6-1	many	-	TRBJ2-7	TGTGCCAGCAGACCTCGGCCGGGCTACGAGCAGTACTTC	CASRPRPGYEQYF
TRBV7-3	many	-	TRBJ1-2	TGTGCCAGCAGCTTAACGAACACCCCTAACTATGGCTACACCTTC	CASSLTNTPNYGYTF
TRBV7-8	-	TRBD2	TRBJ2-2	TGTGCCAGCAGCGCTGGACTAGTGGGCACCGGGGAGCTGTTTTTT	CASSAGLVGTGELFF
TRBV7-6	-	TRBD1	TRBJ2-2	TGTGCCAGCAGGCCCAGGGGGCGCCTGTCTGGCGGGGAGCTGTTTTTT	CASRPRGRLSGGELFF
TRBV11-2	many	-	TRBJ2-7	TGTGCCAGCAGCTTAGGGACGGGAGCAGGTTCCTACGAGCAGTACTTC	CASSLGTGAGSYEQYF
TRBV6-5	few	-	TRBJ2-7	TGTGCCAGCAGTTACTATCTCCACGAGCAGTACTTC	CASSYYLHEQYF
TRBV5-1	-	TRBD1	TRBJ2-7	TGCGCCAGCAGTTACGACAGGGGCCGCCCTCGCGAGCAGTACTTC	CASSYDRGRPREQYF
TRBV20-1	few	-	TRBJ2-2	TGCAGTGCTAGAGATCTAGGGCTCCTCAACGCCGGGGAGCTGTTTTTT	CSARDLGLLNAGELFF
TRBV11-3	few	-	TRBJ2-6	TGTGCCAGCAGCTTAGCAGGGTATAGGGCCAACGTCCTGACTTTC	CASSLAGYRANVLTF
TRBV6-1	many	-	TRBJ1-4	TGTGCCAGCGGCCGGGAGGGAGAAAAACTGTTTTTT	CASGREGEKLFF
TRBV5-1	-	TRBD1	TRBJ2-7	TGCGCCAGCAGCTTACAGGGGAGAGTATTAGACGAGCAGTACTTC	CASSLQGRVLDEQYF
TRBV27	-	-	TRBJ1-6	TGTGCCAGCAGTTTAGCACTTCCTGGGGGAACTATCTATAATTCACCCCTCCACTTT	CASSLALPGGTIYNSPLHF
TRBV12-3/TRBV12-4	few	-	TRBJ2-2	TGTGCCAGCAGTCCTAAGGGAGTTTTCGGGGAGCTGTTTTTT	CASSPKGVFGELFF
TRBV7-9	-	TRBD1	TRBJ2-2	TGTGCCAGCAGCCCCGACAGGGAAGGTGCCGGGGAGCTGTTTTTT	CASSPDREGAGELFF
TRBV6-1	many	-	TRBJ2-7	TGTGCCAGCAAAACGGCGGGGGCCGTCTACGAGCAGTACTTC	CASKTAGAVYEQYF
TRBV7-2	many	TRBD1	TRBJ1-2	TGTGCCAGCAGCTCACAGGGGGCTAACTATGGCTACACCTTC	CASSSQGANYGYTF
TRBV28	-	TRBD1	TRBJ2-7	TGTGCCAGCAGTAGTGACGGCAGGGGGATCTCCGAGCAGTACTTC	CASSSDGRGISEQYF